Shown below are 2 T cell receptor beta chains from a single sample sequenced in a study of blood T cell repertoires in COVID-19. Here immunoSEQ multiplex PCR was the method, and the copy in TCRdb shows in-frame clones only, minus some. The sample includes around 130,000 clones, about 86% seen only once; the top ten take 16%. The sequenced material came from peripheral blood. These receptors came from a woman between 50 and 59 years old with acute or convalescent COVID-19.

The chain recombines TRBV30 with TRBJ1-3; D is perhaps TRBD1 (6 bases). V was trimmed by 3 bases and J by 0 bases, leaving 15 bases between them. The CDR3 runs 16 residues. Germline V gene data show CDR1 as GTSNPN and CDR2 as SVGIG (reference sequence). The CDR3 here is CAWSPVGGYSGNTIYF. The CDR3, as DNA: TGTGCCTGGAGCCCGGTAGGGGGTTACTCTGGAAACACCATATATTTT.

The chain carries TRBV19 and TRBJ1-5; D is perhaps TRBD1 (6 bases). Trimming removed 8 bases from V and 2 bases from J, with 16 bases in between. This CDR3 comprises 15 residues. Germline V lookup: CDR1 LNHDA, CDR2 SQIVND (reference sequence). The CDR3 loop reads CASHWGGEGNQPQHF. The CDR3 coding sequence is TGTGCCAGTCACTGGGGGGGCGAGGGCAATCAGCCCCAGCATTTT.